The 21 T cell receptor beta chains in this list originate from one sample, sequenced in a study of CD8 T cells in ankylosing spondylitis. Overall study findings and caveats: Among TCR beta sequences, a motif of several highly homologous variants appeared characteristic of ankylosing spondylitis blood.

In TCRdb, the 5' RACE reads were re-called with MiXCR into one record per CDR3 protein. The table records 700,000 to 850,000 distinct CDR3 sequences, about 12% of them present only once. Their antigen targets remain unknown. Specimen: blood, either unsorted or a sorted T cell fraction (not recorded which). These receptors were obtained from a male donor with ankylosing spondylitis.

This clonotype was counted between two and nine times. V usage is TRBV20-1 and J usage is TRBJ1-2; no definite D call. Per germline, CDR1 DFQATT and CDR2 SNEGSKA (reference sequence). The CDR3 is made up of 13 amino acids. Trimming removed 3 bases at V and 4 bases at J, with 12 bases between. CDR3 sequence (DNA): TGCAGTGCTAGCCAGGAAATTCGCTATGGCTACACCTTC. As protein: CSASQEIRYGYTF.

This rearrangement joins TRBV7-3 to TRBJ2-2; D unclear. The V end was cut by 5 bases, the J end by 6 bases, with 13 bases between. Per germline, CDR1 SGHTA and CDR2 FQGTGA. CDR3 length equals 14 residues. CDR3 nucleotide sequence: TGTGCCAGCAGCCGCGGCGGAAGGGCCGGGGAGCTGTTTTTT. Its protein product is CASSRGGRAGELFF.

This clonotype was detected many times. The V call is TRBV20-1, the J call TRBJ2-7; D unresolved. This CDR3 is built from 13 residues. Germline V gene data show CDR1 as DFQATT and CDR2 as SNEGSKA (reference sequence). V lost 3 bases and J 5 bases, leaving 14 bases between the germline ends. The CDR3 bases are TGCAGTGCTAGTAGTCTGTTTATCGACGAGCAGTACTTC. It yields the protein CSASSLFIDEQYF.

In its sample, this clonotype was seen many times. The chain combines TRBV29-1 with TRBJ2-7; tentatively, D is TRBD2 (5 bases). Germline CDR1 and CDR2: SQVTM and ANQGSEA. V was cut by 6 bases and J by 2 bases, with 8 bases left in between. The CDR3 length is 11 residues. The CDR3 is CSVGNTYEQYF. The CDR3 nucleotides are TGCAGCGTCGGGAATACCTACGAGCAGTACTTC.

This clonotype came up a few times. The chain has TRBV18 and TRBJ2-3, with D possibly matching TRBD2 (5 bases). Germline V lookup: CDR1 KGHSH, CDR2 LQKENI. This CDR3 is built from 15 residues. The V and J ends lost 2 bases and 6 bases respectively, with 15 bases between them. CDR3 sequence (DNA): TGTGCCAGCTCACCAAGCACTTCGCGGAGGGATACGCAGTATTTT. Amino acid sequence: CASSPSTSRRDTQYF.

In this sample, this clonotype turned up a few times. Germline and junction disagree at one end, which may indicate a read error. The chain recombines TRBV5-1 with TRBJ2-5; 13 nucleotides match TRBD2. Germline V gene data show CDR1 as SGHRS and CDR2 as YFSETQ. The CDR3 has 16 amino acids. CDR3 protein: CASSYGLAGVQDTQYF. DNA for the CDR3: TGCGCCAGCAGCTACGGACTAGCGGGGGTACAAGACACCCAGTACTTC.

The rearrangement uses TRBV7-2 and TRBJ1-4, with TRBD1 matching 7 bases. Per germline, CDR1 SGHTA and CDR2 FQGNSA. CDR3 length: 15 residues. Losses at the gene ends were 5 bases for V and 8 bases for J; bases not matched to a gene: 11. In DNA, the CDR3 is TGTGCCAGCAGCGCCAACAGGGGCTTATACGAAAAACTGTTTTTT. Protein sequence: CASSANRGLYEKLFF. Supplemented by reference TRBV7-2 and TRBJ1-4, the full variable domain reads GAGVSQSPSNKVTEKGKDVELRCDPISGHTALYWYRQSLGQGLEFLIYFQGNSAPDKSGLPSDRFSAERTGGSVSTLTIQRTQQEDSAVYLCASSANRGLYEKLFFGSGTQLSVL.

This clonotype was counted only a few times. The chain links TRBV20-1 to TRBJ1-2; tentative D call: TRBD1 (6 bases). Germline CDR1 is DFQATT and CDR2 is SNEGSKA (reference sequence). V dropped 5 bases and J dropped 8 bases, with 12 bases sitting between them. This CDR3 has 11 residues. The CDR3 is CSAAGAEGYTF. The CDR3 coding sequence is TGCAGTGCTGCAGGGGCGGAAGGCTACACCTTC.

The chain links TRBV4-1 to TRBJ1-3, with 9 positions matching TRBD1. CDR1 MGHRA and CDR2 YSYEKL come from the germline V gene. There are 19 residues in the CDR3. V dropped 6 bases and J dropped 4; count of bases not matched to a gene: 19. In DNA, the CDR3 is TGCGCCAGCAGAAGAGGGACAGGGAGGCGTTGGGTGGAAGGAAACACCATATATTTT. It yields the protein CASRRGTGRRWVEGNTIYF.

This clonotype has just a few counts. The rearrangement uses TRBV20-1 and TRBJ2-1, with 7 positions matching TRBD2. Germline CDR1 DFQATT, CDR2 SNEGSKA (reference sequence). Germline trimming cut 1 base from V and 8 bases from J; bases unmatched to any gene: 17. This CDR3 has 17 residues. The CDR3 DNA reads TGCAGTGCTAGAGGCCCCGGAGATGGGAGGGCCCCGGATGAGCAGTTCTTC. Translation: CSARGPGDGRAPDEQFF.

This clonotype was counted a few times. V and J are TRBV20-1 and TRBJ2-7; TRBD1 matches at 7 bases. V was clipped by 3 bases and J by 2 bases; unmatched bases: 7. CDR3 length equals 14 residues. The germline gives CDR1 DFQATT, CDR2 SNEGSKA (reference sequence). The CDR3 reads CSASGTVLPYEQYF. CDR3 DNA sequence: TGCAGTGCTAGCGGGACAGTCCTGCCCTACGAGCAGTACTTC.

This clonotype was picked up a small number of times. The V call is TRBV7-9, the J call TRBJ1-4, with 8 bases that match TRBD1. Germline CDR1 SEHNR, CDR2 FQNEAQ (reference sequence). The V segment lost 4 bases and the J segment 0 bases; nucleotides outside the gene matches: 1. The CDR3 consists of 15 residues. The CDR3 sequence: CASSWTGTTNEKLFF. CDR3 sequence (DNA): TGTGCCAGCAGCTGGACAGGGACAACTAATGAAAAACTGTTTTTT.

There are a few counts of this clonotype. The chain has TRBV7-2 and TRBJ2-3, with 10 bases fitting TRBD2. Germline CDR1 is SGHTA and CDR2 is FQGNSA. Unmatched junction bases numbered 13, after V lost 5 bases and J lost 5 bases. The CDR3 consists of 17 residues. The CDR3 reads CASSPWTSGLGGDTQYF. CDR3 sequence (DNA): TGTGCCAGCAGCCCTTGGACTAGCGGCCTGGGCGGAGATACGCAGTATTTT.

In its sample, this clonotype was seen a few times. V gene TRBV20-1 combines with J gene TRBJ2-1; tentatively, D is TRBD2 (6 bases). Trimming removed 6 bases at V and 10 bases at J, with 16 bases between. In germline, CDR1 is DFQATT, CDR2 SNEGSKA (reference sequence). The length of the CDR3 is 12 residues. The CDR3 protein is CSAPDQTREQFF. The CDR3 bases are TGCAGTGCCCCGGACCAGACTAGAGAGCAGTTCTTC.

Only a few counts were recorded for this clonotype. This sequence joins TRBV30 and TRBJ1-5, with D possibly TRBD1 on 5 matching bases. The CDR3 is made up of 13 amino acids. Per germline, CDR1 GTSNPN and CDR2 SVGIG (reference sequence). V lost 2 bases and J 6 bases, leaving 11 bases between the germline ends. CDR3 bases: TGTGCCTGGAGTCAGGGTGTAAGTCAGCCCCAGCATTTT. This translates into CAWSQGVSQPQHF.

There are many counts of this clonotype. The chain couples TRBV29-1 to TRBJ2-4, with 8 positions matching TRBD2. With 6 bases clipped from V and 0 bases from J, the junction kept 13 bases outside the gene matches. The CDR3 covers 17 residues. The V gene's germline CDR1 is SQVTM and CDR2 ANQGSEA. The CDR3 nucleotides are TGCAGCGTGCCAGGGGCGGGGGGATCCCTAGCCAAAAACATTCAGTACTTC. Translating gives CSVPGAGGSLAKNIQYF.

This clonotype appeared many times. The rearrangement links TRBV6-5 to TRBJ2-4; 7 positions match TRBD2. The CDR3 extends over 14 amino acids. V shed 4 bases and J 9 bases; nucleotides not matched to a gene: 9. The germline V gene has CDR1 MNHEY and CDR2 SVGAGI. The CDR3 is CASSSTGLVGIQYF. The DNA for the CDR3 is TGTGCCAGCAGTTCCACCGGACTAGTTGGCATTCAGTACTTC.

The CDR3 loop reads CSAPRRGSTDTQYF. DNA for the CDR3: TGCAGTGCCCCTAGGAGGGGAAGCACAGATACGCAGTATTTT. V gene TRBV20-1 combines with J gene TRBJ2-3, with a weak D call TRBD2 (6 bases). The CDR3 consists of 14 residues. Germline V gene sequence: CDR1 DFQATT, CDR2 SNEGSKA (reference sequence). The V gene lost 6 bases and the J gene lost 0 bases, with 13 bases spanning the gap.

This clonotype was picked up many times. CDR3 in amino acids: CSPKSGETQYF. CDR3 coding DNA: TGCAGTCCTAAAAGCGGGGAGACCCAGTACTTC. V is TRBV20-1 and J is TRBJ2-5; a possible D gene is TRBD2 (6 bases). CDR3 size: 11 residues. V gave up 8 bases and J gave up 5 bases, with 12 bases separating them. Germline values: CDR1 DFQATT, CDR2 SNEGSKA (reference sequence).

This clonotype was seen only a few times. The chain has TRBV10-3 and TRBJ2-7; 7 positions match TRBD1. Germline-derived CDR1 and CDR2 are ENHRY and SYGVKD. The CDR3 spans 12 residues. V lost 6 bases and J lost 4; bases outside the gene matches: 3. Here the CDR3 DNA reads TGTGCCATCAGAGACAGGGATTACGAGCAGTACTTC. Its translation is CAIRDRDYEQYF.

The sample holds many counts of this clonotype. The V and J genes are TRBV12-3 or TRBV12-4 and TRBJ1-6, with 7 bases that match TRBD1. This CDR3 comprises 13 residues. Losses at the gene ends were 6 bases for V and 9 bases for J; bases not matched to a gene: 5. CDR3 region: CASRPTGFSPLHF. The CDR3 DNA is TGTGCCAGCAGACCGACAGGGTTTTCACCCCTCCACTTT.